This TCR beta chain was retrieved from a study of T cell responses to AZD1222 COVID-19 vaccine. Profiling relied on immunoSEQ multiplex PCR, and the TCRdb table lists in-frame clones only, not all of them. Of about 120,000 clones in the sample, 92% are singletons; the top ten hold over 1.5%. Study results and caveats: The study sampled repertoires only after the peak T cell response. Regions 160-218 and 743-854 held dominance among vaccine-associated CD4 TCRs, which spanned spike.

V dropped 4 bases and J dropped 10 bases, with 20 bases sitting between them. The CDR3 covers 15 residues. Germline CDR1 reads MDHEN; CDR2 reads SYDVKM. Concerning this clone itself: Its specificity is not known.

This sequence joins TRBV28 and TRBJ2-1; D is uncertain. The TCR sequence derives from an adult in good health. Sample: peripheral blood, taken on day 0 of AZD1222 vaccination. CDR3 amino acids: CASSSSGAPLREQFF. The CDR3 DNA reads TGTGCCAGCAGTTCCTCGGGCGCCCCGTTGAGGGAGCAGTTCTTC.